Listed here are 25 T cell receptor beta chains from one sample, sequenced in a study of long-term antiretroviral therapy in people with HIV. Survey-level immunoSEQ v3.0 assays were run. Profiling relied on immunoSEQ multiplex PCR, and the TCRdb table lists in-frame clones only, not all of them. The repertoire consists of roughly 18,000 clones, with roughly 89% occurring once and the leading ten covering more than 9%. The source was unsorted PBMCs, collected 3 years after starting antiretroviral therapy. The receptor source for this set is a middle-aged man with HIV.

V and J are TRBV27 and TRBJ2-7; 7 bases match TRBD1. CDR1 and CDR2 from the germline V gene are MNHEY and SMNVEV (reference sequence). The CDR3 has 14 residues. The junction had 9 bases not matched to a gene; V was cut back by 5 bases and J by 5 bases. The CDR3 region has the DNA TGTGCCAGCAGTAAGGGACAGAGATTTGACGAGCAGTACTTC. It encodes CASSKGQRFDEQYF.

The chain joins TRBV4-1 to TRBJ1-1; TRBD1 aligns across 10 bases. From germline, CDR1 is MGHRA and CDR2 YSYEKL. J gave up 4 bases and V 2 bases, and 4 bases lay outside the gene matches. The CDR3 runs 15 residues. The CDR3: CASSQFRDRGTEAFF. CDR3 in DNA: TGCGCCAGCAGCCAATTCCGGGACAGGGGCACTGAAGCTTTCTTT.

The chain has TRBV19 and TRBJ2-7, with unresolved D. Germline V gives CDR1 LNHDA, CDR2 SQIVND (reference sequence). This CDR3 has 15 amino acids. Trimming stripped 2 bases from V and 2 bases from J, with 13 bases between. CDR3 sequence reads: CASSIKAGLTYEQYF. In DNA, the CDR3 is TGTGCCAGTAGTATAAAGGCAGGCCTCACCTACGAGCAGTACTTC.

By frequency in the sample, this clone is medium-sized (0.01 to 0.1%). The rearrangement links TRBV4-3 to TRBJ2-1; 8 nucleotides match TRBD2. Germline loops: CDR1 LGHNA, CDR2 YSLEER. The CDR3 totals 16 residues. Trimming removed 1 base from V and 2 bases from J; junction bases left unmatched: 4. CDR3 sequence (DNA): TGCGCCAGCAGCCAAGGAAGCGGGGGTGCCTACAATGAGCAGTTCTTC. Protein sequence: CASSQGSGGAYNEQFF.

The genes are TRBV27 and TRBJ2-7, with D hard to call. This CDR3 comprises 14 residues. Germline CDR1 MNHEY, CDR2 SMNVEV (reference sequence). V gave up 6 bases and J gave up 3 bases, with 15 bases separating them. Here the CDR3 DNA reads TGTGCCAGCAGCTTGACACGGGTGAGCTACGAGCAGTACTTC. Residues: CASSLTRVSYEQYF.

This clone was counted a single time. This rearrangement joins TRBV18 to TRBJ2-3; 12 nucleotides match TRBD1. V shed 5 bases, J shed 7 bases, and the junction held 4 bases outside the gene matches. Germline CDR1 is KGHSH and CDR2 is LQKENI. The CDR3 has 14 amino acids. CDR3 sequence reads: CASSMGQGANTQYF. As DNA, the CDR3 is TGTGCCAGCTCAATGGGACAGGGGGCGAATACGCAGTATTTT.

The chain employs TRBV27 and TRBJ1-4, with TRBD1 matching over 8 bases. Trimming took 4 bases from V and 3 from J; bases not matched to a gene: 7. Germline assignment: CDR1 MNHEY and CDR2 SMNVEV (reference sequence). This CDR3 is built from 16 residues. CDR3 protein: CASSSRQGHPNEKLFF. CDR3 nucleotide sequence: TGTGCCAGCAGTTCCAGACAGGGGCATCCTAATGAAAAACTGTTTTTT.

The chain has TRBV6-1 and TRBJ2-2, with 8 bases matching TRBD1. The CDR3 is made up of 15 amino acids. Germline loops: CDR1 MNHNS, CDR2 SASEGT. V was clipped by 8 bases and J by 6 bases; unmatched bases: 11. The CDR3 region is CASRPFGQGPGELFF. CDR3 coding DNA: TGTGCCAGCCGACCGTTCGGACAGGGCCCCGGGGAGCTGTTTTTT.

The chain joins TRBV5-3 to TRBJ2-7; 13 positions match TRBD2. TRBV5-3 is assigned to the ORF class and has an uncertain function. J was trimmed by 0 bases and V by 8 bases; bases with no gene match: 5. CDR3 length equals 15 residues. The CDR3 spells CARELAGGFSYEQYF. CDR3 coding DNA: TGTGCCAGGGAACTAGCGGGGGGGTTCTCCTACGAGCAGTACTTC.

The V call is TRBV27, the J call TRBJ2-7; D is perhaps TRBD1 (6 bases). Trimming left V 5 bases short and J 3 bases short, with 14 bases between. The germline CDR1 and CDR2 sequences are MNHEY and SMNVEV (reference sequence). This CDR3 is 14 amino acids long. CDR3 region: CASSSHDRFYEQYF. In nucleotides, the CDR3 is TGTGCCAGCAGTAGCCATGACAGGTTCTACGAGCAGTACTTC.

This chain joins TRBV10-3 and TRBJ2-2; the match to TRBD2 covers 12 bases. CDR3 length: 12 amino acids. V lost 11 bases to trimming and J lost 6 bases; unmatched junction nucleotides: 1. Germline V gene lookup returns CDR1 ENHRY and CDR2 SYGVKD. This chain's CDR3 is CAASGGAGELFF. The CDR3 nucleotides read TGTGCCGCTAGCGGGGGGGCCGGGGAGCTGTTTTTT.

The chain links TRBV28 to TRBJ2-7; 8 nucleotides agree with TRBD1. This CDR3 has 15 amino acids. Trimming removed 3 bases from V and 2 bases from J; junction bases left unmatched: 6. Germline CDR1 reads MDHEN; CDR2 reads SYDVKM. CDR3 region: CASSFLRQGPYEQYF. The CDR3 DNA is TGTGCCAGCAGTTTCCTTAGACAGGGGCCCTACGAGCAGTACTTC.

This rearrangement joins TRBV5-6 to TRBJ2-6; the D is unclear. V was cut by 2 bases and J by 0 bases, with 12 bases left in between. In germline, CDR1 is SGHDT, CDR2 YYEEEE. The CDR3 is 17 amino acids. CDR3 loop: CASSFPSSVSGANVLTF. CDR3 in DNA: TGTGCCAGCAGCTTTCCATCCTCTGTCTCTGGGGCCAACGTCCTGACTTTC.

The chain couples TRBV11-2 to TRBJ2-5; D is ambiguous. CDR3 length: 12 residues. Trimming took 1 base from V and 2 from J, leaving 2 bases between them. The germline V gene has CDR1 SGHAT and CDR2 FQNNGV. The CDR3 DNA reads TGTGCCAGCAGCTTAGGGCAAGAGACCCAGTACTTC. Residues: CASSLGQETQYF.

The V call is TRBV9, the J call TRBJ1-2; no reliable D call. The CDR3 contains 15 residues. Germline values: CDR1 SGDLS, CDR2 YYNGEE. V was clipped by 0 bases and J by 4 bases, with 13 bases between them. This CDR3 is CASSVAVSPIYGYTF. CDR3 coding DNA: TGTGCCAGCAGCGTAGCGGTCAGTCCGATCTATGGCTACACCTTC.

CDR3 nucleotides: TGTGCCAGCAGCTTAATCCCAGGTGGAGACACCGGGGAGCTGTTTTTT. Amino acid sequence: CASSLIPGGDTGELFF. This chain links TRBV7-6 with TRBJ2-2; D gene uncertain. Trimming left V 2 bases short and J 3 bases short, with 13 bases between. The CDR3 is 16 amino acids. Germline V gives CDR1 SGHVS, CDR2 FNYEAQ.

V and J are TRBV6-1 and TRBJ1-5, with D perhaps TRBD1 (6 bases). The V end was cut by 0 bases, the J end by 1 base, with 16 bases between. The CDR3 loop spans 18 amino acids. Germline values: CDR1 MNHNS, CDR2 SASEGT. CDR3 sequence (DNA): TGTGCCAGCAGTGAAGCTCTCCCGGGGGCAGCCAGCAATCAGCCCCAGCATTTT. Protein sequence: CASSEALPGAASNQPQHF.

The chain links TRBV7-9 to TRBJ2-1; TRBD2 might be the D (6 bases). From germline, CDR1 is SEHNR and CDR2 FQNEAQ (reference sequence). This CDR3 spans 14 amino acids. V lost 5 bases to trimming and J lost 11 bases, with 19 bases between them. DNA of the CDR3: TGTGCCAGCAGCCCCCCCACTAGCCCTAAGCAGCAGTTCTTC. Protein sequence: CASSPPTSPKQQFF.

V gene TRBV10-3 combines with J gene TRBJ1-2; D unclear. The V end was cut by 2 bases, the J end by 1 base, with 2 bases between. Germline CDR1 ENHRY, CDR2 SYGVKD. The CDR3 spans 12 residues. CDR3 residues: CAISEVNYGYTF. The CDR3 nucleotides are TGTGCCATCAGTGAGGTTAACTATGGCTACACCTTC.

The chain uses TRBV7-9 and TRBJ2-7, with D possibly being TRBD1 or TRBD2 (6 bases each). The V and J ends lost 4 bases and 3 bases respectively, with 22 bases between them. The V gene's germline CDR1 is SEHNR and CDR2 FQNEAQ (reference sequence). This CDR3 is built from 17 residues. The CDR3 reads CASSYIMTGGGIYEQYF. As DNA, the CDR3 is TGTGCCAGCAGCTACATAATGACAGGAGGAGGGATCTACGAGCAGTACTTC.

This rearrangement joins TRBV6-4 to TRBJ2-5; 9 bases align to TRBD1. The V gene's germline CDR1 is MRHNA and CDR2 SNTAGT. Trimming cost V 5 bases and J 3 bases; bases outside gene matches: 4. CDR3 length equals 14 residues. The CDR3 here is CASSRTGGEETQYF. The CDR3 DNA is TGTGCCAGCAGTAGAACAGGGGGCGAAGAGACCCAGTACTTC.

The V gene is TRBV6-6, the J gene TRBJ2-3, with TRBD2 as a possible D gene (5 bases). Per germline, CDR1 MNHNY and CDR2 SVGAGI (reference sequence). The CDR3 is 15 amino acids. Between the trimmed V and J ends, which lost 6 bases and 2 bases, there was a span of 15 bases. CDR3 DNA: TGTGCCAGCAGCCACCTTAGCGAGGTCACAGATACGCAGTATTTT. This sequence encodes CASSHLSEVTDTQYF.

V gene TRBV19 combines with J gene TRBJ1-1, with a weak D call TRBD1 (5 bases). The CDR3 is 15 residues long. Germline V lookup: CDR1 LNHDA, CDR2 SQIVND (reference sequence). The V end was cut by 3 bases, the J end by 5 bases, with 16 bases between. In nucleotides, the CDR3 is TGTGCCAGTAGTATGGGGGGGGTCGGGAAGACTGAAGCTTTCTTT. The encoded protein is CASSMGGVGKTEAFF.

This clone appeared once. The DNA of the CDR3 is TGCAGCGTTGAAGAATCCGGGGCGCTGACAGATACGCAGTATTTT. The encoded protein is CSVEESGALTDTQYF. The rearrangement uses TRBV29-1 and TRBJ2-3; D assignment may be TRBD1 or TRBD2 (5 bases each). CDR1 is SQVTM, CDR2 ANQGSEA, per germline. Between the trimmed V and J ends, which lost 0 bases and 3 bases, there was a span of 13 bases. The CDR3 sequence is 15 residues long.

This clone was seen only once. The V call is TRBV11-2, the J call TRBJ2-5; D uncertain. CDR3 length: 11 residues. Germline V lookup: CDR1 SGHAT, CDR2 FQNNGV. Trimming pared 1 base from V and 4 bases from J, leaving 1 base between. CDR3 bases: TGTGCCAGCAGCTTAGCAGAGACCCAGTACTTC. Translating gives CASSLAETQYF.